The clone carrying this T cell receptor beta chain occurred once. This sample is part of a study of OX40 agonist ivuxolimab in advanced cancers. Method: immunoSEQ multiplex PCR; TCRdb's copy keeps in-frame clones and lacks some. The table includes more than 35,000 clones, roughly nine tenths detected once. V shed 7 bases and J 3 bases; nucleotides not matched to a gene: 11. CDR1 is SQVTM, CDR2 ANQGSEA, per germline. This CDR3 region has 15 residues. The input for sequencing was CD4+ or CD8+ T cells sorted from blood, taken in a trial of the OX40 agonist ivuxolimab. V usage is TRBV29-1 and J usage is TRBJ2-2, with TRBD2 matching 7 bases. This receptor was identified in an adult with an advanced solid tumor such as melanoma, head and neck, liver or kidney cancer. CDR3 in amino acids: CSGLGGEGYTGELFF. In DNA form, the CDR3 reads TGCAGCGGCCTTGGGGGGGAGGGCTACACCGGGGAGCTGTTTTTT.